Listed below are T cell receptor beta chains from one sample, sequenced in a study of T cell responses to AZD1222 COVID-19 vaccine. Libraries were prepared by immunoSEQ multiplex PCR; TCRdb keeps only in-frame clonotypes and omits some of them. The sample includes 84,000 or so clones, around 90% of them seen just once. The specimen was peripheral blood, collected on day 0 of AZD1222 vaccination. These receptors were obtained from an adult in good health. Both conserved end residues are part of each CDR3. The size field is filled for only some rows; it gives once, few, many or a size class.

. | TRBV29-1 | CSVEETGREWEDTQYF
. | TRBV19 | CASSQTGAGNTIYF
. | TRBV12-3/TRBV12-4 | CASSLRGEKLFF
. | TRBV19 | CASSPGDYGYTF
. | TRBV18 | CASSGDRSIGEKLFF
once | TRBV7-6 | CASSLRGQGYNEQFF
. | TRBV11-2 | CASSLEKLAGRETQYF
once | TRBV18 | CASSPGTGRELFF
. | TRBV5-8 | CASSLGFGRGTTGNTIYF
. | TRBV3-1/TRBV3-2 | CASSPTGLYYEQYF
. | TRBV6-5 | CATLGNTEAFF
. | TRBV5-1 | CASSLGGVNNSPLHF
few | TRBV10-2 | CASDSGYGTGELFF
. | TRBV27 | CASSPRTVSNQPQHF
once | TRBV7-2 | CASSRTGGMGNTEAFF
. | TRBV19 | CASRGTEISSYNSPLHF
. | TRBV6-5 | CASMGAVNQPQHF
. | TRBV7-9 | CASSSEQGAVREQYF
. | TRBV6-5 | CASSYPQEETQYF
. | TRBV19 | CASRDLMNTEAFF
. | TRBV30 | CAWSAGTSGRLSYEQYF
. | TRBV30 | CAWSVGQGGSNQPQHF
. | TRBV29-1 | CSVGIGTLGYTF
. | TRBV7-2 | CASSARVNRYSSYEQYF
. | TRBV12-5 | CASGWIDNSPLHF
. | TRBV7-8 | CASSWVGLQWGEQYF
. | TRBV11-3 | CASSSSGTGMGYNEQFF
. | TRBV6-6 | CASSRNQGAKGYTF
. | TRBV5-1 | CASRRVLEGTEAFF
. | TRBV7-2 | CASSLSGNQPQHF
. | TRBV19 | CASSRQGSTYEQYF
once | TRBV4-1 | CASSQEPVTGGGPGNTIYF
. | TRBV19 | CASSIPHRGLGYTF
. | TRBV5-1 | CASSYGADTEAFF
few | TRBV6-4 | CASSAGSGYTF
. | TRBV4-2 | CASSQVGLAGAGANVLTF
. | TRBV6-4 | CASSEQGGNTEAFF